These T cell receptor beta chains were read from a single sample in a study of T cells in Graves' hyperthyroidism and ophthalmopathy. TCRdb processed the multiplex PCR reads anew with MiXCR; each CDR3 protein has one entry. The data hold 330,000 or so distinct CDR3 sequences, with 15% to 20% observed a single time. The sample consisted of blood. The source is a middle-aged woman with Graves' ophthalmopathy. CDR3s include the opening cysteine and the closing phenylalanine or tryptophan. Clone size, where shown, is once, few, many, or a class for clones that have expanded.

clone size: many
V gene: TRBV7-8
CDR3 protein: CASSVASGTGYYHEQYF

clone size: many
V gene: TRBV12-3/TRBV12-4
CDR3 protein: CASSIPGGRSYEQYF

clone size: many
V gene: TRBV27
CDR3 protein: CASSSTSGNPYEQYF

clone size: .
V gene: TRBV7-8
CDR3 protein: CASSLVRAGGETQYF

clone size: .
V gene: TRBV6-1
CDR3 protein: CASRRFQGRNYGYTF

clone size: many
V gene: TRBV30
CDR3 protein: CAWRSGEDTEAFF

clone size: many
V gene: TRBV12-3/TRBV12-4
CDR3 protein: CASSLVGGWDQPQHF

clone size: many
V gene: TRBV6-1
CDR3 protein: CASSELSGTNQETQYF

clone size: many
V gene: TRBV7-2
CDR3 protein: CASSLLRQVGGYTF

clone size: many
V gene: TRBV19
CDR3 protein: CASSIERSYGYTF

clone size: many
V gene: TRBV15
CDR3 protein: CATSRAGQSGNEKLFF

clone size: .
V gene: TRBV10-3
CDR3 protein: CAISRGQGYEQYF

clone size: .
V gene: TRBV6-1
CDR3 protein: CASRPGSPNQPQHF

clone size: many
V gene: TRBV29-1
CDR3 protein: CSVQGGIVRELFF